Each of the 31 T cell receptor beta chains below was sequenced from the same sample in a study of cytomegalovirus exposure and HLA in healthy donors. The method was immunoSEQ multiplex PCR; TCRdb's version includes in-frame clones alone and lacks a portion of them. This repertoire shows 97,000 or so clones, approximately 84% found once; its top ten account for over 6%. The material sequenced was PBMCs. The receptors were gathered from a man younger than 30 in good health and CMV-seropositive.

J is TRBJ2-3 and V is TRBV11-2; 11 positions agree with TRBD2. CDR1 SGHAT and CDR2 FQNNGV come from the germline V gene. V was clipped by 1 base and J by 3 bases; unmatched bases: 6. The CDR3 consists of 17 residues. For the CDR3, the DNA is TGTGCCAGCAGCTTAGCCGGACTAGCGGGTGGGACAGATACGCAGTATTTT. Translated, it gives CASSLAGLAGGTDTQYF.

The chain combines TRBV18 with TRBJ1-1, with TRBD1 matching 8 bases. This CDR3 comprises 13 residues. Germline values: CDR1 KGHSH, CDR2 LQKENI. J lost 4 bases, V lost 2 bases, and 0 bases had no gene match. CDR3 bases: TGTGCCAGCTCACCAGGACAGGGCACTGAAGCTTTCTTT. It specifies CASSPGQGTEAFF.

The chain recombines TRBV10-3 with TRBJ2-7, with TRBD1 identical over 7 bases. CDR1 and CDR2 from the germline V gene are ENHRY and SYGVKD. With 0 bases clipped from V and 1 base from J, the junction kept 3 bases outside the gene matches. This CDR3 is 15 amino acids long. This chain's CDR3 is CAISESTGNSYEQYF. Written as DNA, the CDR3 is TGTGCCATCAGTGAGTCGACAGGGAATTCCTACGAGCAGTACTTC.

J is TRBJ2-3 and V is TRBV5-1; 7 bases agree with TRBD1. CDR1 is SGHRS and CDR2 is YFSETQ in the germline V gene. Trimming took 0 bases from V and 5 from J; bases not matched to a gene: 6. This CDR3 has 15 residues. The CDR3 DNA is TGCGCCAGCAGCTTGGAGGGGGCAGGGGAAGATACGCAGTATTTT. Translation: CASSLEGAGEDTQYF.

The chain couples TRBV27 to TRBJ2-7; 12 bases fit TRBD2. J was trimmed by 3 bases and V by 3 bases; bases with no gene match: 0. The germline V gene has CDR1 MNHEY and CDR2 SMNVEV (reference sequence). The CDR3 is made up of 14 amino acids. CDR3 coding DNA: TGTGCCAGCAGTTTGACTAGCGGGGGCTACGAGCAGTACTTC. It translates to CASSLTSGGYEQYF.

The CDR3 DNA follows: TGTGCCAGCAGTCTATTTGGGGGGGTAATTGGGCAGCCCCAGCATTTT. Its protein product is CASSLFGGVIGQPQHF. V usage is TRBV28 and J usage is TRBJ1-5; D may be TRBD1 (5 bases). The CDR3 loop spans 16 amino acids. The germline CDR1 and CDR2 sequences are MDHEN and SYDVKM. V was trimmed by 5 bases and J by 7 bases, leaving 21 bases between them.

The chain couples TRBV7-3 to TRBJ2-6; maybe TRBD1 (6 bases). The CDR3 contains 16 residues. Looked up from germline, CDR1 is SGHTA and CDR2 is FQGTGA. Trimming took 7 bases from V and 0 from J, leaving 13 bases between them. CDR3 protein: CASNRQANSGANVLTF. The CDR3 bases are TGTGCCAGCAACAGACAGGCGAACTCTGGGGCCAACGTCCTGACTTTC.

CDR3 region: CASSQGLAGELFF. The CDR3 DNA follows: TGCGCCAGCAGCCAAGGGCTCGCCGGGGAGCTGTTTTTT. The rearrangement uses TRBV4-1 and TRBJ2-2, with D uncertain. The germline V and J ends were trimmed by 1 base and 6 bases, with 6 bases remaining between them. CDR3 length equals 13 residues. Per germline, CDR1 MGHRA and CDR2 YSYEKL.

The J gene is TRBJ1-6, the V gene TRBV6-1; 10 bases are shared with TRBD1. Germline V gene sequence: CDR1 MNHNS, CDR2 SASEGT. Losses at the gene ends were 3 bases for V and 17 bases for J; bases not matched to a gene: 7. The CDR3 is 13 residues long. CDR3 region: CASSETAGTGVHF. The CDR3 bases are TGTGCCAGCAGTGAGACCGCCGGGACAGGGGTCCACTTT.

The chain is built from TRBV27 and TRBJ2-4; the match to TRBD1 covers 9 bases. V shed 3 bases, J shed 1 base, and the junction held 7 bases outside the gene matches. The CDR3 has 17 amino acids. CDR1 is MNHEY, CDR2 SMNVEV, per germline (reference sequence). CDR3 sequence (DNA): TGTGCCAGCAGTTTTACCGGACAGGGGATCGCCAAAAACATTCAGTACTTC. It is translated as CASSFTGQGIAKNIQYF.

The chain is built from TRBV5-1 and TRBJ2-1; D gene uncertain. This CDR3 comprises 12 residues. Germline V gene lookup returns CDR1 SGHRS and CDR2 YFSETQ. Trimming shortened V by 0 bases and J by 7 bases, and 5 bases separated the two germline ends. The CDR3 spells CASSLDGNEQFF. Here the CDR3 DNA reads TGCGCCAGCAGCTTGGACGGGAATGAGCAGTTCTTC.

The V gene is TRBV4-3, the J gene TRBJ1-5, with TRBD1 matching 10 bases. CDR1 and CDR2 (germline): LGHNA, YSLEER. CDR3 length: 17 residues. With V trimmed by 7 bases and J by 2 bases, 11 bases remained unmatched. The CDR3 sequence is CASKRLGQGMCNQPQHF. DNA for the CDR3: TGCGCCAGCAAGCGATTGGGACAGGGGATGTGCAATCAGCCCCAGCATTTT.

This chain uses TRBV19 with TRBJ2-3, with TRBD1 matching over 12 bases. Germline values: CDR1 LNHDA, CDR2 SQIVND (reference sequence). The CDR3 is made up of 15 amino acids. V gave up 3 bases and J gave up 4 bases; unmatched junction bases: 2. The CDR3 is CASSIWDRGPDTQYF. The CDR3 DNA reads as TGTGCCAGTAGTATCTGGGACAGGGGGCCAGATACGCAGTATTTT. The whole variable domain, remainder taken from reference TRBV19 and TRBJ2-3, is DGGITQSPKYLFRKEGQNVTLSCEQNLNHDAMYWYRQDPGQGLRLIYYSQIVNDFQKGDIAEGYSVSREKKESFPLTVTSAQKNPTAFYLCASSIWDRGPDTQYFGPGTRLTVL.

CDR3 sequence reads: CATSRDNRGLSGANVLTF. CDR3 in DNA: TGTGCCACCAGCAGAGATAACAGGGGGCTCTCTGGGGCCAACGTCCTGACTTTC. The J gene is TRBJ2-6, the V gene TRBV15; TRBD1 matches at 9 bases. With V trimmed by 0 bases and J by 0 bases, 3 bases remained unmatched. The CDR3 contains 18 residues. Germline CDR1 reads LNHNV; CDR2 reads YYDKDF (reference sequence).

This chain's CDR3 is CASSQVAGGTPVSEQYF. DNA of the CDR3: TGTGCCAGCAGCCAAGTGGCGGGGGGAACTCCTGTGAGCGAGCAGTACTTC. The rearrangement joins TRBV4-2 to TRBJ2-7; 8 nucleotides agree with TRBD2. V shed 1 base, J shed 6 bases, and the junction held 14 bases outside the gene matches. The germline CDR1 and CDR2 sequences are LGHNA and YNFKEQ. This CDR3 has 17 residues.

The rearrangement uses TRBV29-1 and TRBJ1-4, with 9 nucleotides matching TRBD1. CDR3 length: 13 residues. The germline gives CDR1 SQVTM, CDR2 ANQGSEA. Trimming removed 6 bases from V and 6 bases from J; junction bases left unmatched: 5. CDR3 sequence (DNA): TGCAGCGTGGGACAGGGAGGCTATGAAAAACTGTTTTTT. Protein: CSVGQGGYEKLFF.

The chain recombines TRBV11-3 with TRBJ2-3, with D maybe TRBD2 (6 bases). CDR1 and CDR2 (germline): SGHNT, YENEEA. The CDR3 covers 14 residues. V lost 4 bases and J 6 bases, leaving 14 bases between the germline ends. CDR3 residues: CASSWGVAQDTQYF. CDR3 DNA: TGTGCCAGCAGCTGGGGGGTGGCCCAGGATACGCAGTATTTT.

The V call is TRBV6-1, the J call TRBJ2-5; 10 bases align to TRBD2. After removal of 7 bases from V and 0 bases from J, the junction contained 5 bases not matched to a gene. CDR1 is MNHNS and CDR2 is SASEGT in the germline V gene. The CDR3 loop spans 15 amino acids. This chain's CDR3 is CASISLAGDQETQYF. In DNA, the CDR3 is TGTGCCAGCATTTCGCTAGCGGGGGACCAAGAGACCCAGTACTTC.

The chain is built from TRBV27 and TRBJ2-3, with unresolved D. The CDR3 has 17 amino acids. Looked up from germline, CDR1 is MNHEY and CDR2 is SMNVEV (reference sequence). V gave up 4 bases and J gave up 2 bases, with 19 bases separating them. CDR3 sequence: CASSWPDIKATTDTQYF. DNA for the CDR3: TGTGCCAGCAGTTGGCCCGACATCAAAGCTACCACAGATACGCAGTATTTT.

The chain is built from TRBV6-4 and TRBJ2-2; D call uncertain. V lost 3 bases, J lost 7 bases, and 9 bases lay in between. The CDR3 is 13 residues long. The germline V gene has CDR1 MRHNA and CDR2 SNTAGT. CDR3 amino acids: CASSETTGGELFF. The CDR3 region has the DNA TGTGCCAGCAGTGAAACTACTGGCGGGGAGCTGTTTTTT.

The CDR3 nucleotides are TGTGCCAGCAGGCAGACTAGGGAAGATACGCAGTATTTT. Translation gives CASRQTREDTQYF. The chain is built from TRBV7-9 and TRBJ2-3; D is perhaps TRBD2 (6 bases). The CDR3 has 13 amino acids. Germline CDR1 is SEHNR and CDR2 is FQNEAQ (reference sequence). The V gene lost 6 bases and the J gene lost 5 bases, with 12 bases spanning the gap.

The rearrangement links TRBV11-3 to TRBJ2-5; 13 bases align to TRBD2. Germline CDR1 SGHNT, CDR2 YENEEA. The CDR3 runs to 16 residues. Germline trimming cut 3 bases from V and 1 base from J; bases unmatched to any gene: 2. The CDR3 sequence: CASSFGLAGAQETQYF. The CDR3, as DNA: TGTGCCAGCAGCTTCGGACTAGCGGGAGCCCAAGAGACCCAGTACTTC.

The CDR3 region has the DNA TGTGCCAGCAGTTCGCTATTAGCGGGGAGCACAGATACGCAGTATTTT. Protein sequence: CASSSLLAGSTDTQYF. V gene TRBV28 combines with J gene TRBJ2-3, with 8 bases fitting TRBD2. CDR3 size: 16 residues. Germline V lookup: CDR1 MDHEN, CDR2 SYDVKM. Trimming removed 4 bases from V and 0 bases from J; junction bases left unmatched: 6.

The chain uses TRBV4-1 and TRBJ2-3, with TRBD1 matching over 12 bases. CDR3 length equals 17 residues. CDR1 MGHRA and CDR2 YSYEKL come from the germline V gene. V lost 1 base, J lost 3 bases, and 5 bases stayed unmatched. CDR3 sequence reads: CASSQGWDRGRTDTQYF. The CDR3 region has the DNA TGCGCCAGCAGCCAAGGCTGGGACAGGGGGCGAACAGATACGCAGTATTTT.

Written as DNA, the CDR3 is TGCGCCAGCAGCCAAGGGGACAGGGGGTACGAGCAGTACTTC. This gives the protein CASSQGDRGYEQYF. The chain combines TRBV4-3 with TRBJ2-7; 11 nucleotides line up with TRBD1. Germline assignment: CDR1 LGHNA and CDR2 YSLEER. Unmatched junction bases numbered 0, after V lost 1 base and J lost 4 bases. The CDR3 runs 14 residues.

The rearrangement links TRBV5-4 to TRBJ2-7; 9 bases align to TRBD2. Trimming removed 0 bases from V and 0 bases from J; junction bases left unmatched: 4. This CDR3 comprises 16 residues. Germline V gene data show CDR1 as SGHNT and CDR2 as YYREEE (reference sequence). The CDR3 DNA sequence: TGTGCCAGCAGCTTGGGGGTAGCGGGGGCCTCCTACGAGCAGTACTTC. Residues: CASSLGVAGASYEQYF.

The chain has TRBV5-6 and TRBJ2-7; D not certain. V was pared by 3 bases and J by 0 bases, with 10 bases between. Germline V lookup: CDR1 SGHDT, CDR2 YYEEEE. The CDR3 contains 14 residues. The CDR3 is CASSWLTNSYEQYF. The CDR3 region has the DNA TGTGCCAGCAGCTGGCTGACAAACTCCTACGAGCAGTACTTC.

V usage is TRBV7-2 and J usage is TRBJ2-2; D gene ambiguous. V lost 6 bases to trimming and J lost 6 bases, with 8 bases between them. Germline V gene data show CDR1 as SGHTA and CDR2 as FQGNSA. CDR3 length: 12 amino acids. CDR3 nucleotides: TGTGCCAGCAGTCCTAGTCCCGGGGAGCTGTTTTTT. Amino acids: CASSPSPGELFF.

The chain joins TRBV7-9 to TRBJ2-7; the match to TRBD2 covers 9 bases. V shed 8 bases and J 4 bases; nucleotides not matched to a gene: 3. Germline values: CDR1 SEHNR, CDR2 FQNEAQ (reference sequence). CDR3 length: 12 residues. CDR3 amino acids: CASGGREYEQYF. The CDR3 DNA sequence: TGTGCCAGCGGCGGGAGGGAATACGAGCAGTACTTC. Filled out from reference TRBV7-9 and TRBJ2-7, the complete variable domain reads DTGVSQNPRHKITKRGQNVTFRCDPISEHNRLYWYRQTLGQGPEFLTYFQNEAQLEKSRLLSDRFSAERPKGSFSTLEIQRTEQGDSAMYLCASGGREYEQYFGPGTRLTVT.

This sequence joins TRBV6-5 and TRBJ2-7; maybe TRBD2 (7 bases). Trimming left V 2 bases short and J 3 bases short, with 14 bases between. CDR1 MNHEY and CDR2 SVGAGI come from the germline V gene. The CDR3 extends over 15 amino acids. The CDR3 protein is CASSYLGEGGYEQYF. The CDR3 nucleotides are TGTGCCAGCAGTTACCTTGGGGAGGGGGGCTACGAGCAGTACTTC.

The rearrangement links TRBV11-3 to TRBJ1-3; D unclear. Germline CDR1 is SGHNT and CDR2 is YENEEA. Trimming pared 5 bases from V and 4 bases from J, leaving 15 bases between. The CDR3 totals 15 residues. For the CDR3, the DNA is TGTGCCAGCAGCCCACCGGGAGGGCCCGGAAACACCATATATTTT. It specifies CASSPPGGPGNTIYF.